This T cell receptor beta chain emerged from a study of a mutant IDH1 vaccine in newly diagnosed glioma. Study background: Initiation of the vaccine course occurred 4-6 weeks after radiotherapy alone, or alongside temozolomide cycles. Every participant had undergone radiotherapy, temozolomide, or both before, and most underwent both.

Some clones are missing from TCRdb's copy, which holds only in-frame ones; the method was immunoSEQ multiplex PCR. This table has about 36,000 clones, roughly 81% appearing once. This sample's time point: week 5, during vaccination. All doses held 300 ug of mutant IDH1 20-mer peptide, with topical imiquimod. This clone was seen only a few times. Its antigen remains unidentified. V lost 0 bases to trimming and J lost 5 bases; unmatched junction nucleotides: 6. Germline lookup yields CDR1 SGHDN and CDR2 FVKESK. The CDR3 has 15 amino acids. Study-wide points: Seemingly, top peripheral T cell clonotype changes bore no relation to pseudoprogression.

The material was PBMCs, obtained from a glioma patient whose treatment included an IDH1 peptide vaccine. This TCR was recovered from a man between 50 and 59 years old with glioma. The V call is TRBV14, the J call TRBJ1-1, with 7 bases identical to TRBD1. The CDR3 protein is CASSQDHGRGTEAFF. CDR3 nucleotides: TGTGCCAGCAGCCAAGATCACGGCAGGGGGACTGAAGCTTTCTTT.